The next 27 T cell receptor beta chains were all read from a single sample in a study of blood T cell repertoires in COVID-19. Generated by immunoSEQ multiplex PCR, the TCRdb table keeps only in-frame clones and is missing some. Of roughly 160,000 clones listed, about four fifths are singletons. The specimen sequenced was peripheral blood. These TCRs come from a woman aged 80 or over with acute or convalescent COVID-19.

This clone appeared a single time. The V and J genes are TRBV6-5 and TRBJ1-2; D possibly corresponds to TRBD1 (5 bases). CDR3 size: 14 residues. Looked up from germline, CDR1 is MNHEY and CDR2 is SVGAGI. The germline V and J ends were trimmed by 7 bases and 8 bases, with 20 bases remaining between them. This CDR3 reads CASNRRTSQGGYTF. The CDR3 DNA follows: TGTGCCAGCAACCGACGGACATCCCAGGGAGGCTACACCTTC.

V usage is TRBV7-9 and J usage is TRBJ2-1; D is unresolved. Trimming removed 3 bases from V and 1 base from J, with 10 bases in between. The germline V gene has CDR1 SEHNR and CDR2 FQNEAQ (reference sequence). There are 15 residues in the CDR3. CDR3 coding DNA: TGTGCCAGCAGCTTCGTCTCAGGTTCCTACAATGAGCAGTTCTTC. Amino acid sequence: CASSFVSGSYNEQFF.

The CDR3 here is CASSHTGDSGGYTF. CDR3 bases: TGTGCCAGCAGCCACACAGGGGACTCAGGGGGCTACACCTTC. The chain carries TRBV6-5 and TRBJ1-2; TRBD1 matches at 7 bases. The V and J ends lost 6 bases and 8 bases, in that order; junction bases with no gene match: 12. Germline loops: CDR1 MNHEY, CDR2 SVGAGI. CDR3 length equals 14 residues.

The chain couples TRBV5-4 to TRBJ2-5, with D maybe TRBD2 (5 bases). CDR3 length: 14 residues. V was shortened by 0 bases and J by 5 bases, with 11 bases between the two germline ends. Germline assignment: CDR1 SGHNT and CDR2 YYREEE (reference sequence). CDR3 sequence reads: CASSLGSGSETQYF. As DNA, the CDR3 is TGTGCCAGCAGCTTGGGTTCGGGGAGTGAGACCCAGTACTTC. The complete variable domain, with remaining parts taken from reference TRBV5-4 and TRBJ2-5, reads ETGVTQSPTHLIKTRGQQVTLRCSSQSGHNTVSWYQQALGQGPQFIFQYYREEENGRGNFPPRFSGLQFPNYSSELNVNALELDDSALYLCASSLGSGSETQYFGPGTRLLVL.

Note on this clone: Other nucleotide sequences in the sample specify the same CDR3. The gene calls are TRBV5-1 and TRBJ1-1; D not resolved. Trimming removed 5 bases at V and 1 base at J, with 9 bases between. This CDR3 region has 13 residues. Germline CDR1 reads SGHRS; CDR2 reads YFSETQ. CDR3 sequence: CASREGANTEAFF. The CDR3 DNA is TGCGCCAGCAGGGAGGGCGCGAACACTGAAGCTTTCTTT.

V usage is TRBV9 and J usage is TRBJ2-5; 8 bases map to TRBD1. The CDR3 is 17 residues long. J was trimmed by 0 bases and V by 4 bases; bases with no gene match: 11. Per the germline V gene, CDR1 is SGDLS and CDR2 is YYNGEE. CDR3 sequence (DNA): TGTGCCAGCAGCACTCGTTCCGGGACAGGCCACCAAGAGACCCAGTACTTC. This codes for CASSTRSGTGHQETQYF.

This clone showed up just a few times. V usage is TRBV19 and J usage is TRBJ2-1, with 8 nucleotides matching TRBD2. The CDR3 covers 14 residues. Germline V gives CDR1 LNHDA, CDR2 SQIVND (reference sequence). The trim removed 5 bases at V and 7 bases at J, leaving 7 bases unmatched. CDR3 region: CASSPGRVGNEQFF. The CDR3, as DNA: TGTGCCAGTAGTCCCGGGAGGGTCGGGAATGAGCAGTTCTTC.

The rearrangement uses TRBV7-9 and TRBJ2-5; 8 bases match TRBD1. This CDR3 region has 15 residues. The germline gives CDR1 SEHNR, CDR2 FQNEAQ (reference sequence). Trimming removed 2 bases from V and 5 bases from J; junction bases left unmatched: 7. As DNA, the CDR3 is TGTGCCAGCAGCTTAACCCGCGACAGGGGCGAGACCCAGTACTTC. It is translated as CASSLTRDRGETQYF.

Details on this clone: Other DNA sequences from this sample encode an identical CDR3 as well. This sequence joins TRBV3-1 (or the pseudogene TRBV3-2) and TRBJ2-7, with a weak D call TRBD2 (6 bases). Germline V gene data show CDR1 as LGHDT and CDR2 as YNNKEL (reference sequence). The CDR3 runs 14 residues. Trimming shortened V by 2 bases and J by 3 bases, and 11 bases separated the two germline ends. As DNA, the CDR3 is TGTGCCAGCAGCCAACCCGGAGGGGACTACGAGCAGTACTTC. It encodes CASSQPGGDYEQYF.

The DNA for the CDR3 is TGCAGCGCTTACAGGGGGGTTGGCACTGAAGCTTTCTTT. Translation: CSAYRGVGTEAFF. V is TRBV29-1 and J is TRBJ1-1, with 8 bases lining up with TRBD1. Trimming cost V 7 bases and J 4 bases; bases outside gene matches: 8. The CDR3 extends over 13 amino acids. Germline V gene sequence: CDR1 SQVTM, CDR2 ANQGSEA.

V and J are TRBV18 and TRBJ1-1, with 7 nucleotides matching TRBD1. The CDR3 is 15 amino acids. Germline CDR1 and CDR2: KGHSH and LQKENI. After removal of 6 bases from V and 3 bases from J, the junction contained 10 bases not matched to a gene. CDR3 region: CASSSGQARDTEAFF. CDR3 sequence (DNA): TGTGCCAGCTCTTCTGGACAGGCCAGAGACACTGAAGCTTTCTTT.

This sequence joins TRBV7-2 and TRBJ1-5; perhaps TRBD1 as D (6 bases). The CDR3 sequence is 14 residues long. Germline V gene sequence: CDR1 SGHTA, CDR2 FQGNSA. Between the trimmed V and J ends, which lost 1 base and 9 bases, there was a span of 13 bases. CDR3 in amino acids: CASSLGEGGRPQHF. CDR3 sequence (DNA): TGTGCCAGCAGCTTAGGCGAGGGGGGGAGGCCCCAGCATTTT.

The CDR3 coding sequence is TGTGCCAGCGGCGCGGGTTTAGCGAACACCGGGGAGCTGTTTTTT. Its translation: CASGAGLANTGELFF. The chain combines TRBV9 with TRBJ2-2, with a tentative D call TRBD2 (5 bases). Germline-derived CDR1 and CDR2 are SGDLS and YYNGEE. The CDR3 contains 15 residues. V shed 7 bases and J shed 0 bases, with 13 bases lying between them.

The chain combines TRBV5-4 with TRBJ2-2; D is perhaps TRBD1 (6 bases). The CDR3 consists of 15 residues. The V gene's germline CDR1 is SGHNT and CDR2 YYREEE (reference sequence). Trimming cost V 4 bases and J 4 bases, with 14 bases left between them. The CDR3 loop reads CASSTRTVPTGELFF. CDR3 DNA sequence: TGTGCCAGCAGCACCAGGACAGTACCCACCGGGGAGCTGTTTTTT. Full variable domain (rest looked up from reference TRBV5-4 and TRBJ2-2): ETGVTQSPTHLIKTRGQQVTLRCSSQSGHNTVSWYQQALGQGPQFIFQYYREEENGRGNFPPRFSGLQFPNYSSELNVNALELDDSALYLCASSTRTVPTGELFFGEGSRLTVL.

This chain connects TRBV6-5 to TRBJ1-6; D remains ambiguous. The CDR3 sequence is 13 residues long. Trimming removed 4 bases at V and 10 bases at J, with 11 bases between. Germline V gene sequence: CDR1 MNHEY, CDR2 SVGAGI. CDR3 nucleotides: TGTGCCAGCAGTTTCCGCGGGAGCTCACCCCTCCACTTT. This encodes CASSFRGSSPLHF.

J is TRBJ1-5 and V is TRBV7-2, with D possibly TRBD1 on 5 matching bases. With 2 bases removed from V and 3 bases from J, the gap between germline ends came to 17 bases. The CDR3 consists of 17 residues. The germline V gene has CDR1 SGHTA and CDR2 FQGNSA. CDR3 loop: CASSLLGGSAVNQPQHF. In DNA, the CDR3 is TGTGCCAGCAGCTTACTTGGGGGGAGTGCGGTCAATCAGCCCCAGCATTTT.

This rearrangement joins TRBV5-6 to TRBJ2-1; 7 positions match TRBD2. The CDR3 runs to 16 residues. V shed 4 bases and J 7 bases; nucleotides not matched to a gene: 14. In germline, CDR1 is SGHDT, CDR2 YYEEEE. The CDR3: CASSPLGRETQNEQFF. CDR3 nucleotides: TGTGCCAGCAGCCCATTGGGGCGGGAGACACAGAATGAGCAGTTCTTC.

The chain couples TRBV6-5 to TRBJ1-2; TRBD1 matches at 10 bases. Trimming cost V 2 bases and J 0 bases; bases outside gene matches: 3. Per the germline V gene, CDR1 is MNHEY and CDR2 is SVGAGI. This CDR3 is 16 amino acids long. The CDR3 sequence is CASSYGGTGANYGYTF. In DNA, the CDR3 is TGTGCCAGCAGTTACGGGGGGACAGGGGCTAACTATGGCTACACCTTC.

The rearrangement uses TRBV9 and TRBJ1-1; 9 nucleotides agree with TRBD1. Losses at the gene ends were 2 bases for V and 6 bases for J; bases not matched to a gene: 11. CDR1 is SGDLS and CDR2 is YYNGEE in the germline V gene. This CDR3 comprises 16 residues. The CDR3 loop reads CASSVDAGQGVAEAFF. CDR3 nucleotide sequence: TGTGCCAGCAGCGTTGACGCGGGACAGGGCGTCGCTGAAGCTTTCTTT.

The V and J genes are TRBV6-5 and TRBJ2-7, with unresolved D. Germline-derived CDR1 and CDR2 are MNHEY and SVGAGI. Trimming pared 0 bases from V and 3 bases from J, leaving 12 bases between. This CDR3 has 15 residues. The CDR3 DNA follows: TGTGCCAGCAGTTACTCGGGTGGGCAGGACTACGAGCAGTACTTC. It yields the protein CASSYSGGQDYEQYF.

The gene calls are TRBV21-1 and TRBJ2-5; TRBD1, the D gene given by the table, was not confirmed from the DNA. TRBV21-1 is reported as a pseudogene. The CDR3 is made up of 16 amino acids. CDR3 protein: CASKLLQGRLRETQYF. The CDR3 DNA is TGTGCCAGCAAACTACTCCAGGGTCGATTGAGGGAGACCCAGTACTTC.

The chain recombines TRBV5-4 with TRBJ2-7; possibly TRBD1 for D (5 bases). V was cut by 1 base and J by 6 bases, with 5 bases left in between. The germline V gene has CDR1 SGHNT and CDR2 YYREEE (reference sequence). CDR3 length equals 11 residues. The chain's CDR3 is CASSLRGEQYF. DNA for the CDR3: TGTGCCAGCAGCTTGAGGGGCGAGCAGTACTTC.

This chain uses TRBV2 with TRBJ1-1; the match to TRBD1 covers 7 bases. The CDR3 runs to 17 residues. V lost 1 base and J lost 1; bases outside the gene matches: 9. Per the germline V gene, CDR1 is SNHLY and CDR2 is FYNNEI. This CDR3 is CASSEDEGQKQNTEAFF. The CDR3 nucleotides read TGTGCCAGCAGTGAAGATGAGGGACAGAAACAGAACACTGAAGCTTTCTTT.

The chain couples TRBV29-1 to TRBJ2-3, with unresolved D. The CDR3 spans 15 residues. Germline CDR1 reads SQVTM; CDR2 reads ANQGSEA. V was shortened by 5 bases and J by 3 bases, with 18 bases between the two germline ends. The CDR3 bases are TGCAGCGTTCTCTCGTTGGGCGCAAGGACAGATACGCAGTATTTT. Amino acids: CSVLSLGARTDTQYF.

The sample holds one count of this clone. The gene calls are TRBV5-6 and TRBJ1-5, with D maybe TRBD1 (5 bases). Germline assignment: CDR1 SGHDT and CDR2 YYEEEE. The ends were cut back, 2 bases at V and 6 bases at J, with 15 bases in the middle. The CDR3 is 15 residues long. Here the CDR3 DNA reads TGTGCCAGCAGCTTTAGGGTGGAGGGACTTCAGCCCCAGCATTTT. This codes for CASSFRVEGLQPQHF.

The chain carries TRBV7-2 and TRBJ1-3, with unresolved D. The V end lost 2 bases, the J end lost 8 bases, and 7 bases lay between the germline ends. Germline CDR1 reads SGHTA; CDR2 reads FQGNSA. There are 12 residues in the CDR3. This CDR3 is CASSLYRDTIYF. As DNA, the CDR3 is TGTGCCAGCAGCTTATACCGGGACACCATATATTTT. The complete variable domain, with remaining parts taken from reference TRBV7-2 and TRBJ1-3, reads GAGVSQSPSNKVTEKGKDVELRCDPISGHTALYWYRQSLGQGLEFLIYFQGNSAPDKSGLPSDRFSAERTGGSVSTLTIQRTQQEDSAVYLCASSLYRDTIYFGEGSWLTVV.

The chain combines TRBV11-2 with TRBJ2-4; the D gene is possibly TRBD1 (6 bases). CDR3 length: 13 residues. Trimming pared 5 bases from V and 9 bases from J, leaving 14 bases between. The germline V gene encodes CDR1 SGHAT and CDR2 FQNNGV. The CDR3 nucleotides read TGTGCCAGCAGCGGACAGTCCCGGGGCATTCAGTACTTC. Translation: CASSGQSRGIQYF.